These 17 T cell receptor beta chains originate from one sample sequenced in a study of tumor-infiltrating lymphocytes in primary liver carcinoma. TCR beta cDNA came from about 0.55 ug total RNA, primed with a constant-region primer. Libraries of TCR beta came from three nested multiplex PCR rounds with slightly modified ARM-PCR. The first two PCR rounds used TRBV1-TRBV30 primers with a Cbeta primer, roughly 10 cycles each. TCRdb re-derived calls from the multiplex PCR reads in MiXCR, one entry per CDR3 protein. The sample has some 95,000 distinct CDR3 sequences, approximately 68% seen once. Co-extraction of both nucleic acids (RNA and DNA) used roughly 20-33 mg of unsorted bulk tissue. The specimen sequenced was tumor-adjacent normal liver tissue. The receptors shown here come from a man aged 40-49 years with primary liver carcinoma and hepatitis B virus infection.

This clonotype was seen ten or more times. V and J are TRBV11-2 and TRBJ2-5; D unresolved. Germline V gene lookup returns CDR1 SGHAT and CDR2 FQNNGV. Trimming cost V 8 bases and J 0 bases, with 13 bases left between them. There are 14 residues in the CDR3. DNA of the CDR3: TGTGCCAGCGAACAAGGACCCCACCAAGAGACCCAGTACTTC. Residues: CASEQGPHQETQYF. Based on the CDR3 plus reference TRBV11-2 and TRBJ2-5, the full variable domain is EAGVAQSPRYKIIEKRQSVAFWCNPISGHATLYWYQQILGQGPKLLIQFQNNGVVDDSQLPKDRFSAERLKGVDSTLKIQPAKLEDSAVYLCASEQGPHQETQYFGPGTRLLVL.

The count of this clonotype is one. A much bigger clone sits one base away, suggesting this may be a read error. The conserved final phenylalanine or tryptophan is absent from the CDR3, which likely points to a read error. The V and J genes are TRBV28 and TRBJ2-1, with TRBD2 identical over 7 bases. The germline V gene has CDR1 MDHEN and CDR2 SYDVKM. This CDR3 contains 15 residues. Unmatched junction bases numbered 10, after V lost 7 bases and J lost 4 bases. The CDR3 loop reads CASTSLGGAYNEQFI. In nucleotides, the CDR3 is TGTGCCAGCACCTCCCTGGGAGGGGCATACAATGAGCAGTTCATC.

In the case of this clonotype: This clone may be a read error of a much larger clone one base away. The rearrangement joins TRBV29-1 to TRBJ1-4, with D tentatively TRBD1 (5 bases). Deletions cut 8 bases from V and 6 bases from J, with 13 bases between. The CDR3 is 12 residues long. Germline loops: CDR1 SQVTM, CDR2 ANQGSEA. CDR3 coding DNA: TGCAGCTCTCGACGGGGGTATGAAAAACTGTTTTTT. Protein sequence: CSSRRGYEKLFF.

As concerns this clonotype: This may come from a read error, since a much larger clone is one base off. The chain is built from TRBV14 and TRBJ2-1, with D uncertain. The CDR3 contains 12 residues. Germline CDR1 is SGHDN and CDR2 is FVKESK. The V end lost 4 bases, the J end lost 7 bases, and 8 bases lay between the germline ends. The CDR3 loop reads CASSRVANEQFF. CDR3 coding DNA: TGTGCCAGCAGCCGGGTGGCGAATGAGCAGTTCTTC.

The sample holds many counts of this clonotype. The rearrangement uses TRBV6-1 and TRBJ2-7; no clear D gene. The CDR3 covers 14 residues. Germline V CDR1 and CDR2: MNHNS, SASEGT. V was shortened by 6 bases and J by 1 base, with 13 bases between the two germline ends. The CDR3 loop is CASRVIPASYEQYF. CDR3 nucleotide sequence: TGTGCCAGCAGAGTGATCCCTGCTTCCTACGAGCAGTACTTC.

This clonotype was seen a single time. This could be a read error, since a much larger clone is one nucleotide away. The chain couples TRBV12-3 or TRBV12-4 to TRBJ2-1, with D maybe TRBD1 (6 bases). This CDR3 has 15 amino acids. CDR3 DNA sequence: TGTGTCAGCAGTTTTATGCCAGGGGTGGCGAATGAGCAGTTCTTC. Protein product: CVSSFMPGVANEQFF.

This clonotype occurred many times. The CDR3 sequence is CASSLNPNREQFF. DNA of the CDR3: TGTGCCAGCAGTTTAAACCCCAACCGGGAGCAGTTCTTC. The gene calls are TRBV12-3 or TRBV12-4 and TRBJ2-1; D is uncertain. The CDR3 loop spans 13 amino acids. Trimming cost V 2 bases and J 10 bases, with 12 bases left between them.

Concerning this clonotype itself: At one of its ends the junction is not consistent with the germline gene, which may arise from a read error. The V and J genes are TRBV6-6 and TRBJ2-7; 7 nucleotides line up with TRBD2. This CDR3 region has 14 residues. Germline-derived CDR1 and CDR2 are MNHNY and SVGAGI (reference sequence). The CDR3 nucleotides are TGTGTCAGCAGTTACTCAGCGACTAGCAACGAGCAGTACTTT. This sequence encodes CVSSYSATSNEQYF.

Worth noting for this clonotype: At one end, the junction sequence differs from germline, possibly due to a read error. The chain uses TRBV4-1 and TRBJ2-7, with D unclear. In germline, CDR1 is MGHRA, CDR2 YSYEKL. This CDR3 is built from 15 residues. DNA for the CDR3: TGCGCCAGCAGCCAAGGGTCTACTTTCTCCTACCAGCAGTACTTC. It yields the protein CASSQGSTFSYQQYF.

With respect to this clonotype: A much larger clone differs from this one at a single base, so this may be a read error. The rearrangement uses TRBV7-9 and TRBJ2-7; D not certain. CDR1 and CDR2 (germline): SEHNR, FQNEAQ (reference sequence). The CDR3 spans 14 residues. The V and J ends lost 5 bases and 0 bases respectively, with 11 bases between them. The CDR3 DNA is TGTGCCAGCAGCCCTAGACGGACCTCCTACGAGCAGTACTTC. It is translated as CASSPRRTSYEQYF.

The chain recombines TRBV4-1 with TRBJ2-7; D is tentatively TRBD1 or TRBD2 (7 bases each). CDR1 is MGHRA and CDR2 is YSYEKL in the germline V gene. With 4 bases removed from V and 7 bases from J, the gap between germline ends came to 20 bases. CDR3 size: 15 residues. DNA for the CDR3: TGCGCCAGCAGCCCTCGGGGAGGGGGCTACTATGAGCAGTACTTC. It encodes CASSPRGGGYYEQYF.

As concerns this clonotype: With a much larger clone just one base away, this may be a read error. This rearrangement joins TRBV29-1 to TRBJ2-2; D is undetermined. There are 13 residues in the CDR3. Germline V gene data show CDR1 as SQVTM and CDR2 as ANQGSEA. Trimming shortened V by 6 bases and J by 3 bases, and 11 bases separated the two germline ends. CDR3 amino acids: CSVKTRYTGELFF. The CDR3 DNA follows: TGCAGCGTCAAGACACGGTACACCGGGGAGCTGTTTTTT.

Remarks on this clonotype: This may be a read error: a much more frequent sequence differs by one nucleotide. The chain has TRBV6-2 or TRBV6-3 and TRBJ1-1, with a tentative D call TRBD1 (5 bases). The CDR3 contains 11 residues. Germline V CDR1 and CDR2: MNHEY, SVGEGT. CDR3 loop: CGSSQGAEAFF. The CDR3 region has the DNA TGTGGCAGCAGTCAGGGCGCTGAAGCTTTCTTT.

This clonotype appeared a single time. A single base separates this from a much larger clone, so it may be a read error. The chain combines TRBV5-6 with TRBJ2-5; 9 nucleotides align to TRBD2. The CDR3 totals 14 residues. The germline V gene has CDR1 SGHDT and CDR2 YYEEEE. CDR3 protein: CASTLSGSQKTQYF. In DNA form, the CDR3 reads TGTGCCAGCACCCTTAGCGGGAGCCAAAAGACCCAGTACTTC.

To note about this clonotype: A much larger clone lies one base from this, so it may be a read error. The chain joins TRBV29-1 to TRBJ2-5; TRBD1 might be the D (5 bases). This CDR3 has 14 amino acids. V dropped 6 bases and J dropped 6 bases, with 20 bases sitting between them. Germline V CDR1 and CDR2: SQVTM, ANQGSEA. The CDR3 reads CSVENPGLEKTQYF. CDR3 in DNA: TGCAGCGTCGAAAACCCAGGGCTTGAAAAGACCCAGTACTTC.

This clonotype has only a few counts. A much larger clone lies a single base off, so this may be a read error. V gene TRBV10-3 combines with J gene TRBJ2-3, with unresolved D. Per germline, CDR1 ENHRY and CDR2 SYGVKD. V dropped 3 bases and J dropped 0 bases, with 10 bases sitting between them. The CDR3 spans 15 residues. CDR3 sequence reads: CAISDTRWSTDTQYF. As DNA, the CDR3 is TGTGCCATCAGTGACACCAGGTGGAGCACAGATACGCAGTATTTT.

Of note for this clonotype: The conserved phenylalanine or tryptophan is not found at the CDR3 terminus, so this likely reflects a read error. This chain uses TRBV11-2 with TRBJ2-5; maybe TRBD2 (6 bases). In germline, CDR1 is SGHAT, CDR2 FQNNGV. This CDR3 contains 13 residues. The CDR3 loop reads CASTSGRGKTQYL. DNA for the CDR3: TGTGCTAGCACCTCGGGCCGCGGGAAGACCCAGTACCTC.